Below are 26 T cell receptor beta chains sequenced from a single sample in a study of Ad26.COV2.S vaccination and SARS-CoV-2 variants. The repertoire was sequenced with immunoSEQ multiplex PCR; TCRdb's copy has only in-frame clones and lacks some. Of about 330,000 clones in the sample, roughly 88% are singletons; the top ten hold about 5%. Treatment noted: about 20 received Ad26.COV2.S at low or high dose, single or two shots; about five received placebo; per-sample allocation not given. The investigators took samples on day 63 after the first vaccine or placebo injection. Material: peripheral blood, obtained in a trial of Ad26.COV2.S vaccine versus placebo. The source of these receptors is a person between 18 and 60 years old who received the Ad26.COV2.S COVID-19 vaccine or a placebo.

The chain is built from TRBV4-1 and TRBJ1-1; D ambiguous. CDR1 is MGHRA, CDR2 YSYEKL, per germline. V lost 0 bases and J 0 bases, leaving 8 bases between the germline ends. The length of the CDR3 is 15 residues. For the CDR3, the DNA is TGCGCCAGCAGCCAAGAAAGCGCTTTGAACACTGAAGCTTTCTTT. This translates into CASSQESALNTEAFF.

The CDR3 loop is CAVIDIGAYGYTF. As DNA, the CDR3 is TGTGCCGTCATAGACATAGGGGCCTATGGCTACACCTTC. This rearrangement joins TRBV7-2 to TRBJ1-2; tentative D call: TRBD1 (5 bases). This CDR3 contains 13 residues. Germline V gene sequence: CDR1 SGHTA, CDR2 FQGNSA. V was shortened by 11 bases and J by 4 bases, with 17 bases between the two germline ends.

V gene TRBV6-6 combines with J gene TRBJ1-6; TRBD1 matches 7 bases. The CDR3 has 13 residues. The germline CDR1 and CDR2 sequences are MNHNY and SVGAGI (reference sequence). Trimming at V came to 7 bases and at J to 8 bases, leaving 5 bases not matched to a gene. The CDR3 region has the DNA TGTGCCAGCAACCCTGACAGGGATTCACCCCTCCACTTT. Translated, it gives CASNPDRDSPLHF.

The chain employs TRBV12-5 and TRBJ1-6; D possibly corresponds to TRBD1 (5 bases). In germline, CDR1 is LGHNT, CDR2 FRNRAP. The CDR3 length is 18 residues. The germline V and J ends were trimmed by 4 bases and 0 bases, with 16 bases remaining between them. The CDR3: CASGWTTTGSSYNSPLHF. CDR3 in DNA: TGTGCTAGTGGTTGGACTACCACAGGCAGCTCCTATAATTCACCCCTCCACTTT.

The chain combines TRBV29-1 with TRBJ2-3; no definite D call. Germline-derived CDR1 and CDR2 are SQVTM and ANQGSEA. This CDR3 comprises 10 residues. V dropped 4 bases and J dropped 12 bases, with 11 bases sitting between them. The CDR3 spells CSVAREVQYF. CDR3 DNA sequence: TGCAGCGTTGCAAGGGAAGTTCAGTATTTT.

This clone was picked up one time. The rearrangement uses TRBV30 and TRBJ1-2; no clear D gene. Trimming shortened V by 0 bases and J by 0 bases, and 11 bases separated the two germline ends. From germline, CDR1 is GTSNPN and CDR2 SVGIG (reference sequence). The CDR3 is made up of 15 amino acids. CDR3 sequence reads: CAWSVYGLTNYGYTF. In nucleotides, the CDR3 is TGTGCCTGGAGTGTGTACGGGCTTACTAACTATGGCTACACCTTC.

J is TRBJ2-1 and V is TRBV6-5; a possible D gene is TRBD1 (5 bases). The germline V gene encodes CDR1 MNHEY and CDR2 SVGAGI. V was trimmed by 9 bases and J by 3 bases, leaving 18 bases between them. CDR3 size: 15 residues. The DNA for the CDR3 is TGTGCCAGTCGCAGGGCCGGGCTATACTACAATGAGCAGTTCTTC. Residues: CASRRAGLYYNEQFF.

The gene calls are TRBV6-5 and TRBJ2-1, with D possibly matching TRBD1 (6 bases). Germline V gene data show CDR1 as MNHEY and CDR2 as SVGAGI. The V end lost 6 bases, the J end lost 3 bases, and 9 bases lay between the germline ends. The CDR3 covers 13 residues. The chain's CDR3 is CASSLRGYNEQFF. CDR3 nucleotide sequence: TGTGCCAGCAGCCTCAGGGGCTACAATGAGCAGTTCTTC.

This chain joins TRBV5-1 and TRBJ2-7; 7 bases match TRBD2. With 3 bases clipped from V and 5 bases from J, the junction kept 2 bases outside the gene matches. Germline V gene data show CDR1 as SGHRS and CDR2 as YFSETQ. This CDR3 comprises 12 residues. CDR3: CASSWGGNEQYF. The DNA for the CDR3 is TGCGCCAGCAGCTGGGGGGGAAACGAGCAGTACTTC.

This chain links TRBV5-1 with TRBJ2-6, with D unresolved. This CDR3 is built from 13 residues. The germline gives CDR1 SGHRS, CDR2 YFSETQ. The V gene lost 1 base and the J gene lost 3 bases, with 2 bases spanning the gap. CDR3 sequence: CASSLNGANVLTF. The CDR3 region has the DNA TGCGCCAGCAGCTTGAATGGGGCCAACGTCCTGACTTTC.

CDR3 coding DNA: TGCGCCAGCAGAGCGATCGGACAGTCAAGCTACGAGCAGTACTTC. Amino acids: CASRAIGQSSYEQYF. This chain links TRBV5-1 with TRBJ2-7, with D perhaps TRBD1 (6 bases). The CDR3 runs to 15 residues. Germline V lookup: CDR1 SGHRS, CDR2 YFSETQ. Trimming took 5 bases from V and 3 from J, leaving 18 bases between them.

V is TRBV7-9 and J is TRBJ2-7, with 9 bases aligning to TRBD1. The trim removed 4 bases at V and 3 bases at J, leaving 7 bases unmatched. The germline gives CDR1 SEHNR, CDR2 FQNEAQ (reference sequence). The CDR3 has 15 residues. The DNA of the CDR3 is TGTGCCAGCAGCTCACAGGGGGCGCCGTACTACGAGCAGTACTTC. This sequence encodes CASSSQGAPYYEQYF. The entire variable domain, with the rest obtained from reference TRBV7-9 and TRBJ2-7, is as follows: DTGVSQNPRHKITKRGQNVTFRCDPISEHNRLYWYRQTLGQGPEFLTYFQNEAQLEKSRLLSDRFSAERPKGSFSTLEIQRTEQGDSAMYLCASSSQGAPYYEQYFGPGTRLTVT.

The CDR3 spells CASSLDWGPYEQYV. The CDR3 DNA sequence: TGTGCCAGCAGCTTGGACTGGGGGCCCTACGAGCAGTACGTC. The chain is built from TRBV5-5 and TRBJ2-7; D may be TRBD1 (6 bases). Trimming removed 0 bases at V and 2 bases at J, with 9 bases between. In germline, CDR1 is SGHKS, CDR2 YYEKEE (reference sequence). This CDR3 has 14 residues.

V is TRBV5-6 and J is TRBJ1-1; the D gene is possibly TRBD1 (5 bases). This CDR3 region has 14 residues. Trimming removed 1 base from V and 4 bases from J, with 11 bases in between. Germline-derived CDR1 and CDR2 are SGHDT and YYEEEE. As DNA, the CDR3 is TGTGCCAGCAGCTTGACGGGGGAGAGCACTGAAGCTTTCTTT. It yields the protein CASSLTGESTEAFF. The variable domain in full, completed from reference TRBV5-6 and TRBJ1-1, reads DAGVTQSPTHLIKTRGQQVTLRCSPKSGHDTVSWYQQALGQGPQFIFQYYEEEERQRGNFPDRFSGHQFPNYSSELNVNALLLGDSALYLCASSLTGESTEAFFGQGTRLTVV.

This clone has a single count. The chain has TRBV12-3 or TRBV12-4 and TRBJ2-5; a weak D match, TRBD1 (5 bases). The germline V and J ends were trimmed by 3 bases and 4 bases, with 9 bases remaining between them. This CDR3 is 13 amino acids long. CDR3 amino acids: CASSFLGAETQYF. The CDR3 DNA is TGTGCCAGCAGTTTCTTAGGGGCAGAGACCCAGTACTTC.

The V and J genes are TRBV12-3 or TRBV12-4 and TRBJ2-5; D gene unclear. The CDR3 spans 13 residues. Trimming cost V 2 bases and J 1 base, with 5 bases left between them. The CDR3 is CASSLQAQETQYF. CDR3 sequence (DNA): TGTGCCAGCAGTTTACAGGCCCAAGAGACCCAGTACTTC.

V and J are TRBV19 and TRBJ2-1; 12 nucleotides match TRBD2. V gave up 0 bases and J gave up 5 bases; unmatched junction bases: 2. The CDR3 loop spans 16 amino acids. CDR1 and CDR2 from the germline V gene are LNHDA and SQIVND (reference sequence). Here the CDR3 reads CASSIDPSGRDNEQFF. The CDR3 nucleotides are TGTGCCAGTAGTATAGATCCTAGCGGGAGGGACAATGAGCAGTTCTTC.

This chain links TRBV4-1 with TRBJ1-6, with a tentative D call TRBD1 (5 bases). This CDR3 has 15 residues. The V gene's germline CDR1 is MGHRA and CDR2 YSYEKL. V gave up 2 bases and J gave up 8 bases, with 13 bases separating them. CDR3 region: CASSQRQITDSPLHF. The CDR3 DNA reads as TGCGCCAGCAGCCAACGACAGATTACTGATTCACCCCTCCACTTT.

The CDR3 is CASGSAGRQPQHF. In nucleotides, the CDR3 is TGTGCCAGCGGGTCGGCAGGGCGGCAGCCCCAGCATTTT. This chain links TRBV12-3 or TRBV12-4 with TRBJ1-5, with TRBD1 as a possible D gene (5 bases). Trimming took off 8 bases at V and 7 bases at J, with 15 bases between the two ends. The CDR3 runs 13 residues.

In its sample, this clone was seen once. The V gene is TRBV27, the J gene TRBJ2-7, with D perhaps TRBD1 or TRBD2 (5 bases each). Between the trimmed V and J ends, which lost 4 bases and 0 bases, there was a span of 19 bases. The CDR3 is 17 residues long. Germline lookup yields CDR1 MNHEY and CDR2 SMNVEV (reference sequence). The CDR3 region has the DNA TGTGCCAGCAGTTCAACCCTTAACCGGGACGCCTCCTACGAGCAGTACGTC. Protein: CASSSTLNRDASYEQYV.

This clone was seen a handful of times. The CDR3 is CASSLGYYTEAFF. The DNA of the CDR3 is TGTGCCAGCAGCTTAGGTTATTACACTGAAGCTTTCTTT. V and J are TRBV7-2 and TRBJ1-1; D remains unclear. The germline V gene encodes CDR1 SGHTA and CDR2 FQGNSA. The CDR3 runs 13 residues. V was pared by 1 base and J by 3 bases, with 6 bases between.

This chain links TRBV5-1 with TRBJ2-3; 9 nucleotides match TRBD2. The CDR3 is 16 residues long. CDR1 is SGHRS, CDR2 YFSETQ, per germline. With 6 bases clipped from V and 6 bases from J, the junction kept 14 bases outside the gene matches. CDR3 nucleotides: TGCGCCAGCAATCTCGGTTCTAGCGGGGCGGGGGATACGCAGTATTTT. Residues: CASNLGSSGAGDTQYF.

The genes are TRBV7-9 and TRBJ2-1; D call uncertain. Per germline, CDR1 SEHNR and CDR2 FQNEAQ (reference sequence). Trimming stripped 0 bases from V and 11 bases from J, with 14 bases between. The CDR3 length is 14 residues. Written as DNA, the CDR3 is TGTGCCAGCAGCTTAGCGGAGTTGGGCCGAAAGCAGTTCTTC. This sequence encodes CASSLAELGRKQFF. The full variable domain, its missing parts supplied by reference TRBV7-9 and TRBJ2-1, is DTGVSQNPRHKITKRGQNVTFRCDPISEHNRLYWYRQTLGQGPEFLTYFQNEAQLEKSRLLSDRFSAERPKGSFSTLEIQRTEQGDSAMYLCASSLAELGRKQFFGPGTRLTVL.

The J gene is TRBJ1-6, the V gene TRBV5-6, with D possibly TRBD1 on 5 matching bases. The CDR3 loop spans 15 amino acids. Germline-derived CDR1 and CDR2 are SGHDT and YYEEEE. The V gene lost 5 bases and the J gene lost 10 bases, with 19 bases spanning the gap. Written as DNA, the CDR3 is TGTGCCAGCAGGCCCCTAGGAGGGGAACGATCACCCCTCCACTTT. This translates into CASRPLGGERSPLHF. Full variable domain (rest looked up from reference TRBV5-6 and TRBJ1-6): DAGVTQSPTHLIKTRGQQVTLRCSPKSGHDTVSWYQQALGQGPQFIFQYYEEEERQRGNFPDRFSGHQFPNYSSELNVNALLLGDSALYLCASRPLGGERSPLHFGNGTRLTVT.

This clone was seen only once. CDR3: CASSFTGTYTGELFF. In nucleotides, the CDR3 is TGTGCCAGCAGCTTTACCGGGACTTACACCGGGGAGCTGTTTTTT. The chain carries TRBV5-4 and TRBJ2-2; TRBD2 is a possible D gene (6 bases). Trimming stripped 2 bases from V and 3 bases from J, with 11 bases between. CDR1 and CDR2 from the germline V gene are SGHNT and YYREEE (reference sequence). This CDR3 contains 15 residues.

This clone was found once. The V and J genes are TRBV5-4 and TRBJ2-3; TRBD2 might be the D (5 bases). CDR1 and CDR2 (germline): SGHNT, YYREEE (reference sequence). This CDR3 is 15 amino acids long. Trimming shortened V by 1 base and J by 3 bases, and 12 bases separated the two germline ends. The CDR3 reads CASSLLGGGTDTQYF. The DNA for the CDR3 is TGTGCCAGCAGCTTGCTTGGTGGCGGGACAGATACGCAGTATTTT.